This T cell receptor beta chain originates from a study of blood T cell repertoires in COVID-19 (TCRdb year 2020). With regard to the full study: Samples from collaborators originated in the United States, Italy and Spain and spanned both the acute and convalescent phases of COVID-19. The prospective study material was composed of cDNA or gDNA derived from T cells, B-cell-depleted T cells, or PBMCs. Subjects who had been exposed to COVID-19, were actively infected with it, or had recovered from it provided the deeply sampled blood TCRbeta repertoires that made up the dataset. The repertoires were released in a freely available public database meant as a resource for research on the immune response to SARS-CoV-2. The samples were drawn from two sources: the first 160 participants of the ongoing ImmuneRACE study, and 1,254 subjects contributed by 6 global collaborators. Sample metadata almost always included a de-identified subject ID, COVID-19 status, age in years and sex. Where available, HLA class I and class II types were taken from metadata supplied by the sample provider and were not determined by assay-based typing. Beyond this particular receptor, the publication reports: How much clinical and demographic metadata was included differed by source and by participant, and the metadata was provided uncurated.

The collaborating institutions used their own protocols to collect whole blood in K2EDTA tubes. For TCRbeta analysis, collaborators shipped samples as frozen whole blood, isolated PBMCs, or DNA extracted from either of those sample types. The immunoSEQ Assay, a bias-controlled multiplex PCR, was used to amplify TCRbeta CDR3 regions from genomic DNA. In the paper's pipeline: Within the assay, amplification of reference gene primers was used to estimate how many nucleated cells each sample contained. Sequence reads were collapsed and filtered to measure the absolute abundance of every unique TCRbeta CDR3 rearrangement. For each sample, productive Simpson clonality was calculated by taking the square root of Simpson's diversity index across productive rearrangements. Sourced from immuneACCESS, this table was stored by TCRdb with only in-frame sequences that have V and J called. A share of the clones is absent; for the studies checked, an unresolved V gene accounts for under half, and the remainder has no known explanation. The V and J calls and clone size come from that table; D and trimming were worked out from the DNA. Within this sample are about 85,000 clones, with roughly 87% of them counted one time only. Around 2.1% of the sample rests with the top ten.

The CDR3 holds 14 amino acids from the cysteine to the phenylalanine. The entry retains the CDR3 DNA only, 42 bases that are in frame from base 1. The germline V gene yields SGHVS for CDR1 and FNYEAQ for CDR2. Deletion took 4 bases off V and 1 base off J, with a span of 10 bases between the germline ends. In the case of this clone: There is no known antigen for this receptor. The record has no base qualities; no much larger clone is one base away.

The TCR was taken from a man aged 50-60 years with acute or convalescent COVID-19. The chain is encoded by TRBV7-6 joined to TRBJ1-1, with TRBD1 tentatively as D gene (6 bases match). Sequenced: peripheral blood. For the CDR3, the sequence is CASSSDSANTEAFF. The nucleotide sequence reads TGTGCCAGCAGCTCGGACAGTGCGAACACTGAAGCTTTCTTT.